The 9 T cell receptor beta chains reported below all come from one sample, sequenced in a study of monozygotic twins with inflammatory bowel disease. Reanalyzing the 5' RACE reads, TCRdb keeps one entry per CDR3 protein, without DNA. The table for this sample gives 110,000 to 150,000 distinct CDR3 sequences. Sequenced input: blood. Receptors originate from a human donor with ulcerative colitis or Crohn's disease, or a healthy co-twin of an affected twin (not recorded which).

This chain joins TRBV7-6 and TRBJ2-5; as DNA is missing, the TRBD2 call by TCRdb cannot be tested. Germline V gives CDR1 SGHVS, CDR2 FNYEAQ. The CDR3 has 16 amino acids. The CDR3 sequence: CASSLVASGRSETQYF.

The chain uses TRBV7-9 and TRBJ2-7; TCRdb names TRBD1, which stays unverified in the absence of DNA. CDR3 size: 14 residues. Germline-derived CDR1 and CDR2 are SEHNR and FQNEAQ (reference sequence). The CDR3 loop is CASSLARRDDEQYF.

The V call is TRBV7-8, the J call TRBJ1-5. The CDR3 is 18 residues long. The germline CDR1 and CDR2 sequences are SGHVS and FQNEAQ. CDR3 sequence reads: CASSLASAASASNQPQHF.

The chain is built from TRBV27 and TRBJ1-2; lacking DNA, the TRBD1 call made by TCRdb goes unchecked. Looked up from germline, CDR1 is MNHEY and CDR2 is SMNVEV (reference sequence). CDR3 length: 15 residues. The CDR3 protein is CASSLSPRQGFGYTF.

The chain couples TRBV25-1 to TRBJ1-6; the TCRdb call, TRBD1, lacks DNA for checking. CDR3 length: 14 residues. Germline V gene sequence: CDR1 MGHDK, CDR2 SYGVNS. The CDR3 sequence is CASSEPGVASPLHF.

This chain connects TRBV5-1 to TRBJ1-4; TCRdb gives TRBD1 as the D gene, but with no DNA this cannot be confirmed. Germline assignment: CDR1 SGHRS and CDR2 YFSETQ. The CDR3 contains 15 residues. The CDR3 here is CASSFYRGPNEKLFF.

The chain is built from TRBV5-1 and TRBJ1-2; TCRdb lists TRBD1, though no DNA is available to test this call. This CDR3 spans 16 amino acids. The germline gives CDR1 SGHRS, CDR2 YFSETQ. CDR3 residues: CASSLGQGAGQSGYTF.

The chain couples TRBV11-2 to TRBJ2-7; TCRdb designates TRBD2, a call that cannot be tested without DNA. Germline CDR1 and CDR2: SGHAT and FQNNGV. The CDR3 is 13 residues long. The CDR3 protein is CASSLGLYDEQYF.

This chain joins TRBV27 and TRBJ2-7; without DNA, the TCRdb call of TRBD2 cannot be checked. Germline V gives CDR1 MNHEY, CDR2 SMNVEV (reference sequence). This CDR3 region has 16 residues. CDR3 protein: CASSPGVAGVLFEQYF.